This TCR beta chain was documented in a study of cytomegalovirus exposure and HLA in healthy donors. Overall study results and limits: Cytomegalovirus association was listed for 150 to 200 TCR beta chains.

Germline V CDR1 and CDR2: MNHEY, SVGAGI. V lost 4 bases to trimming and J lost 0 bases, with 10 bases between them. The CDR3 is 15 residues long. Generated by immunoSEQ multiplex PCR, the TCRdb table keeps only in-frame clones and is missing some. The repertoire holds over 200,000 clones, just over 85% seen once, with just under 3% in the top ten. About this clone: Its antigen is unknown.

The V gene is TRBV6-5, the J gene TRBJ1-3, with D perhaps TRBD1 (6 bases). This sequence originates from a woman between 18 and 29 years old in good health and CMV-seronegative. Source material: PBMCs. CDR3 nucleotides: TGTGCCAGCAGTTTCACAGGGAGCTCTGGAAACACCATATATTTT. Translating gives CASSFTGSSGNTIYF.